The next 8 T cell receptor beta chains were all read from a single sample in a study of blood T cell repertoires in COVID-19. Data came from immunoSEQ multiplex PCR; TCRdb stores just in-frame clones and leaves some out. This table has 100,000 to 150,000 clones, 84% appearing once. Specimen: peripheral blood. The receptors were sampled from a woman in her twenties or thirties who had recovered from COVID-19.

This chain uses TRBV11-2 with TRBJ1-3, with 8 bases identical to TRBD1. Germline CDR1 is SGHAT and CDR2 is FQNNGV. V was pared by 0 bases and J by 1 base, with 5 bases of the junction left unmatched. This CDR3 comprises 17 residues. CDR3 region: CASSLEPGGISGNTIYF. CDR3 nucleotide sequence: TGTGCCAGCAGCTTAGAGCCAGGGGGCATTTCTGGAAACACCATATATTTT.

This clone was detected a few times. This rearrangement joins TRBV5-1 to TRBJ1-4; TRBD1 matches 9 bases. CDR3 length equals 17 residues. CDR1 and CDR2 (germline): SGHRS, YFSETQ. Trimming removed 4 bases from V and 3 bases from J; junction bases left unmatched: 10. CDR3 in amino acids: CASSLRQGGSSNEKLFF. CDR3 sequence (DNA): TGCGCCAGCAGCCTAAGACAGGGGGGGTCGTCTAATGAAAAACTGTTTTTT.

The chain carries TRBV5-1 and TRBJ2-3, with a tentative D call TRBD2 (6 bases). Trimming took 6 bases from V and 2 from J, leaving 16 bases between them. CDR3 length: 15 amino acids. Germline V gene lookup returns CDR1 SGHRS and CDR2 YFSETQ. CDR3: CASTSGTANTDTQYF. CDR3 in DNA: TGCGCCAGCACCTCCGGGACTGCCAACACAGATACGCAGTATTTT.

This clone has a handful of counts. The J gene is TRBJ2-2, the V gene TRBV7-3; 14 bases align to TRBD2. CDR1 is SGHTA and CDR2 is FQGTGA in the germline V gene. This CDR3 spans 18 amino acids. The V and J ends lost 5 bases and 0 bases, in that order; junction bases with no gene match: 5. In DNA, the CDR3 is TGTGCCAGCAGCGACCGACTAGCGGGAGGGTCGAACACCGGGGAGCTGTTTTTT. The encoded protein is CASSDRLAGGSNTGELFF. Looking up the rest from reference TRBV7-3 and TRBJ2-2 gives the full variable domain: GAGVSQTPSNKVTEKGKYVELRCDPISGHTALYWYRQSLGQGPEFLIYFQGTGAADDSGLPNDRFFAVRPEGSVSTLKIQRTERGDSAVYLCASSDRLAGGSNTGELFFGEGSRLTVL.

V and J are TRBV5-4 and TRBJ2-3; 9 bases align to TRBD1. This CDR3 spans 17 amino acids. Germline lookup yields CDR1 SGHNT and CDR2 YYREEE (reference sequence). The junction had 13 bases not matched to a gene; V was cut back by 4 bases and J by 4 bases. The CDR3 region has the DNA TGTGCCAGCAGCCGATATTCCGGGACAGGGTTTGCAGATACGCAGTATTTT. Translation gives CASSRYSGTGFADTQYF. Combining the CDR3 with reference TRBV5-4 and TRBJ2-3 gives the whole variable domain ETGVTQSPTHLIKTRGQQVTLRCSSQSGHNTVSWYQQALGQGPQFIFQYYREEENGRGNFPPRFSGLQFPNYSSELNVNALELDDSALYLCASSRYSGTGFADTQYFGPGTRLTVL.

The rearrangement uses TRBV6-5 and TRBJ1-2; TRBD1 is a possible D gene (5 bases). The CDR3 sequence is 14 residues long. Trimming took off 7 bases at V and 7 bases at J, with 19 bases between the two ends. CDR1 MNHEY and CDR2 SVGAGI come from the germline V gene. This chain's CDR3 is CASTGPERRGGYTF. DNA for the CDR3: TGTGCCAGCACCGGGCCGGAGAGAAGGGGTGGCTACACCTTC.

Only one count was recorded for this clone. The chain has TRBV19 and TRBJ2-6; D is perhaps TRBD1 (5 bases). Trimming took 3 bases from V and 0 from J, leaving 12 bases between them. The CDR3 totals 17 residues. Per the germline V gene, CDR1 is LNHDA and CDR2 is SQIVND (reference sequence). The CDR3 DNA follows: TGTGCCAGTAGTATTCCCCAGGGATACTCTGGGGCCAACGTCCTGACTTTC. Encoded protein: CASSIPQGYSGANVLTF. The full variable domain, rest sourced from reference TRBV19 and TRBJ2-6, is DGGITQSPKYLFRKEGQNVTLSCEQNLNHDAMYWYRQDPGQGLRLIYYSQIVNDFQKGDIAEGYSVSREKKESFPLTVTSAQKNPTAFYLCASSIPQGYSGANVLTFGAGSRLTVL.

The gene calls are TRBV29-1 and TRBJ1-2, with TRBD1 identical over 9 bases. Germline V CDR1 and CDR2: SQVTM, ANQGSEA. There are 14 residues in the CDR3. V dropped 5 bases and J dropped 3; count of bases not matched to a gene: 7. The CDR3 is CSVPTGQGYYGYTF. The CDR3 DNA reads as TGCAGCGTTCCTACGGGACAGGGATACTATGGCTACACCTTC.